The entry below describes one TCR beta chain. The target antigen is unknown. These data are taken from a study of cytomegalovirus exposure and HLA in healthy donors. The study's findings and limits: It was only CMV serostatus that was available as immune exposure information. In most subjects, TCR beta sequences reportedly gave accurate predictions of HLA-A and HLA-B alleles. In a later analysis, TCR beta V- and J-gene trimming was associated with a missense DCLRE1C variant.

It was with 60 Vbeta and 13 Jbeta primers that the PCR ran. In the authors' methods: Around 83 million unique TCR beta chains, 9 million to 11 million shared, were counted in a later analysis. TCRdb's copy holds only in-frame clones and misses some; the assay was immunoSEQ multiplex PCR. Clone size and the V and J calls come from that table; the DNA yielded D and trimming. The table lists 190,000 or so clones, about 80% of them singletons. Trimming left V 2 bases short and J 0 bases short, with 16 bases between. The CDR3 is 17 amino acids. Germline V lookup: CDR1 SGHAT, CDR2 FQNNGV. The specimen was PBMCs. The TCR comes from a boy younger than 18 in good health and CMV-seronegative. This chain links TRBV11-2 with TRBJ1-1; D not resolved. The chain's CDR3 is CASSLHPLRNMNTEAFF. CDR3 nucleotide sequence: TGTGCCAGCAGCTTACACCCGCTCAGAAACATGAACACTGAAGCTTTCTTT. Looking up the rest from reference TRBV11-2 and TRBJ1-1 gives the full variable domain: EAGVAQSPRYKIIEKRQSVAFWCNPISGHATLYWYQQILGQGPKLLIQFQNNGVVDDSQLPKDRFSAERLKGVDSTLKIQPAKLEDSAVYLCASSLHPLRNMNTEAFFGQGTRLTVV.